Below, one TCR beta chain is given with its context. This sample also contains other DNA sequences that code for the same CDR3. TCRdb's copy holds only in-frame clones and misses some; the assay was immunoSEQ multiplex PCR. Of 150,000 to 200,000 clones in the sample, nearly 90% were seen once. The data were taken from a study of control samples from healthy donors and cancer patients. Germline assignment: CDR1 SGHNT and CDR2 YYREEE (reference sequence). The CDR3 has 15 amino acids. V shed 2 bases, J shed 2 bases, and the junction held 3 bases outside the gene matches. V and J are TRBV5-4 and TRBJ2-7, with 11 positions matching TRBD1. Material for sequencing was blood. This TCR was sampled from a woman aged 45-65 years in good health. The CDR3 loop reads CASSLPGQGAYEQYF. Written as DNA, the CDR3 is TGTGCCAGCAGCTTACCGGGACAGGGGGCCTACGAGCAGTACTTC. Based on the CDR3 plus reference TRBV5-4 and TRBJ2-7, the full variable domain is ETGVTQSPTHLIKTRGQQVTLRCSSQSGHNTVSWYQQALGQGPQFIFQYYREEENGRGNFPPRFSGLQFPNYSSELNVNALELDDSALYLCASSLPGQGAYEQYFGPGTRLTVT.